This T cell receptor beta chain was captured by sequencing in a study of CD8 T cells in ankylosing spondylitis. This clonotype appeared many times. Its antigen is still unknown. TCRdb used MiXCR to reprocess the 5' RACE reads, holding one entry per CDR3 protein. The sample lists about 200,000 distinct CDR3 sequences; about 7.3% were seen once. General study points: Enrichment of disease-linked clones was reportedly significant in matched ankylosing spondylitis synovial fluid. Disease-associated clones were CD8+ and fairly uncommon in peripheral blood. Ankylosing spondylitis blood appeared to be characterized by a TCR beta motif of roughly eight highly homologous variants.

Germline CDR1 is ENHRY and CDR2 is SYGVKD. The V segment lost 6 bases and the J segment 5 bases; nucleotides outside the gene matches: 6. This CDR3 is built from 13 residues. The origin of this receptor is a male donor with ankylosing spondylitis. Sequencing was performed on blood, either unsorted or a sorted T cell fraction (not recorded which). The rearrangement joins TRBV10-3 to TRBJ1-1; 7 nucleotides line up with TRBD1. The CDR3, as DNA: TGTGCCATCAGCGACAGGGTTCGGACTGAAGCTTTCTTT. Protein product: CAISDRVRTEAFF.